This passage covers 28 T cell receptor beta chains from one sample sequenced in a study of CD8 T cells in ankylosing spondylitis. No antigens are known for them. Each CDR3 protein is one row after TCRdb ran MiXCR on the 5' RACE reads. This sample has about 450,000 distinct CDR3 sequences; 25% to 30% occur once, and the top ten carry 0.89%. Whole-study results and caveats: Fewer than 10 highly homologous variants formed a TCR beta motif that appeared characteristic of ankylosing spondylitis blood.

The specimen was blood, either unsorted or a sorted T cell fraction (not recorded which). These receptors were taken from a male donor with ankylosing spondylitis.

CDR3 region: CSVASTDTQYF. The CDR3 DNA reads TGCAGCGTTGCTAGCACAGATACGCAGTATTTT. The V gene is TRBV29-1, the J gene TRBJ2-3; D not resolved. The germline CDR1 and CDR2 sequences are SQVTM and ANQGSEA. CDR3 size: 11 residues. The V end was cut by 4 bases, the J end by 0 bases, with 2 bases between.

This clonotype was seen only a few times. This rearrangement joins TRBV5-1 to TRBJ2-6; D may correspond to TRBD1 or TRBD2 (5 bases each). Germline CDR1 reads SGHRS; CDR2 reads YFSETQ. V lost 4 bases and J 2 bases, leaving 13 bases between the germline ends. CDR3 length equals 16 residues. The CDR3 coding sequence is TGCGCCAGCAGCGAGGGGTTTACGGCTGGGGCCAACGTCCTGACTTTC. It is translated as CASSEGFTAGANVLTF.

This clonotype has a handful of counts. The chain uses TRBV12-3 or TRBV12-4 and TRBJ2-7, with 10 positions matching TRBD1. The CDR3 has 14 amino acids. V was clipped by 5 bases and J by 3 bases; unmatched bases: 4. Written as DNA, the CDR3 is TGTGCCAGCAGTCCGACAGGGGGCCACTACGAGCAGTACTTC. Protein product: CASSPTGGHYEQYF.

The chain couples TRBV5-1 to TRBJ2-5, with a tentative D call TRBD1 (6 bases). Trimming stripped 0 bases from V and 4 bases from J, with 16 bases between. Germline loops: CDR1 SGHRS, CDR2 YFSETQ. The CDR3 has 16 residues. CDR3 coding DNA: TGCGCCAGCAGCTTGGAGGGCAGGGGCCAAGGAGAGACCCAGTACTTC. This codes for CASSLEGRGQGETQYF.

This clonotype has at least ten counts. The V and J genes are TRBV2 and TRBJ2-1, with 9 bases that match TRBD1. This CDR3 region has 14 residues. Germline V gene data show CDR1 as SNHLY and CDR2 as FYNNEI. Trimming at V came to 8 bases and at J to 5 bases, leaving 7 bases not matched to a gene. The CDR3: CASVRDRVDNEQFF. The CDR3 coding sequence is TGTGCCAGCGTGCGGGACAGGGTAGACAATGAGCAGTTCTTC.

V usage is TRBV5-1 and J usage is TRBJ1-1; D is undetermined. There are 15 residues in the CDR3. V gave up 1 base and J gave up 0 bases, with 10 bases separating them. In germline, CDR1 is SGHRS, CDR2 YFSETQ. The CDR3: CASSLQGQLNTEAFF. For the CDR3, the DNA is TGCGCCAGCAGCTTGCAAGGGCAACTGAACACTGAAGCTTTCTTT.

V usage is TRBV3-1 and J usage is TRBJ2-1, with 8 positions matching TRBD2. Germline values: CDR1 LGHDT, CDR2 YNNKEL (reference sequence). With 2 bases clipped from V and 6 bases from J, the junction kept 9 bases outside the gene matches. The CDR3 sequence is 16 residues long. The CDR3 sequence: CASSQKLAAPGNEQFF. For the CDR3, the DNA is TGTGCCAGCAGCCAAAAACTAGCGGCTCCGGGCAATGAGCAGTTCTTC.

This clonotype showed up just a few times. The rearrangement joins TRBV12-3 or TRBV12-4 to TRBJ1-1, with D hard to call. V lost 5 bases and J 6 bases, leaving 13 bases between the germline ends. The CDR3 is made up of 13 amino acids. DNA of the CDR3: TGTGCCAGCAGTCCCGGGGTGCGGTCTGAAGCTTTCTTT. It codes for CASSPGVRSEAFF.

The gene calls are TRBV19 and TRBJ2-1, with TRBD2 matching 10 bases. The CDR3 has 15 amino acids. Germline lookup yields CDR1 LNHDA and CDR2 SQIVND (reference sequence). After removal of 3 bases from V and 8 bases from J, the junction contained 7 bases not matched to a gene. The CDR3 sequence is CASSMSGRAGDEQFF. The DNA for the CDR3 is TGTGCCAGTAGTATGAGCGGGAGGGCCGGGGATGAGCAGTTCTTC.

V gene TRBV29-1 combines with J gene TRBJ2-1, with D possibly matching TRBD1 (5 bases). The CDR3 has 13 residues. Germline loops: CDR1 SQVTM, CDR2 ANQGSEA. The V end was cut by 2 bases, the J end by 6 bases, with 11 bases between. CDR3 region: CSVEPRARNEQFF. The CDR3 nucleotides read TGCAGCGTTGAACCCAGGGCACGCAATGAGCAGTTCTTC.

This chain joins TRBV12-3 or TRBV12-4 and TRBJ1-6; the D is unclear. The V gene lost 3 bases and the J gene lost 10 bases, with 4 bases spanning the gap. This CDR3 region has 11 residues. The CDR3 loop reads CASSFGSPLHF. The CDR3, as DNA: TGTGCCAGCAGTTTTGGCTCACCCCTCCACTTT.

The chain combines TRBV10-3 with TRBJ2-4, with 7 bases fitting TRBD2. Trimming removed 0 bases from V and 1 base from J; junction bases left unmatched: 3. CDR1 and CDR2 from the germline V gene are ENHRY and SYGVKD. The CDR3 loop spans 16 amino acids. CDR3 in amino acids: CAISESTGGAKNIQYF. The CDR3 coding sequence is TGTGCCATCAGTGAGTCAACGGGAGGTGCCAAAAACATTCAGTACTTC.

Only a few counts were recorded for this clonotype. The rearrangement links TRBV29-1 to TRBJ2-4; TRBD2 agrees at 7 bases. With V trimmed by 5 bases and J by 6 bases, 4 bases remained unmatched. Per germline, CDR1 SQVTM and CDR2 ANQGSEA. There are 12 residues in the CDR3. The CDR3 DNA sequence: TGCAGCGTTTTCTGGGGGGGAAACATTCAGTACTTC. Translation gives CSVFWGGNIQYF.

This rearrangement joins TRBV20-1 to TRBJ2-3; TRBD2 agrees at 8 bases. CDR3 length equals 14 residues. V gave up 6 bases and J gave up 5 bases; unmatched junction bases: 10. Germline-derived CDR1 and CDR2 are DFQATT and SNEGSKA (reference sequence). The CDR3 is CSAKGIAGIDTQYF. CDR3 nucleotides: TGCAGTGCAAAGGGGATAGCGGGAATAGATACGCAGTATTTT.

This chain connects TRBV20-1 to TRBJ2-1, with TRBD2 matching over 9 bases. V was pared by 3 bases and J by 6 bases, with 12 bases of the junction left unmatched. This CDR3 region has 16 residues. The germline gives CDR1 DFQATT, CDR2 SNEGSKA (reference sequence). CDR3 sequence: CSARHGRTSASNEQFF. CDR3 DNA sequence: TGCAGTGCTAGGCACGGTAGGACTAGCGCTAGCAATGAGCAGTTCTTC.

DNA for the CDR3: TGTGCCAGCAGCCAAGAGGGCGGGTTCGACACCTTC. The encoded protein is CASSQEGGFDTF. The chain couples TRBV3-1 to TRBJ1-2; unclear D gene. In germline, CDR1 is LGHDT, CDR2 YNNKEL (reference sequence). CDR3 length: 12 amino acids. With 0 bases removed from V and 12 bases from J, the gap between germline ends came to 11 bases.

CDR3 sequence (DNA): TGTGCCAGCAGCTTAGCAGGGACTAGCGGGAGGGAAGAGACCCAGTACTTC. It specifies CASSLAGTSGREETQYF. This chain uses TRBV7-2 with TRBJ2-5, with TRBD2 matching 16 bases. The germline gives CDR1 SGHTA, CDR2 FQGNSA. V gave up 0 bases and J gave up 3 bases; unmatched junction bases: 1. The CDR3 spans 17 residues.

This clonotype came up a few times. This chain uses TRBV12-3 or TRBV12-4 with TRBJ2-3, with 7 bases matching TRBD2. There are 13 residues in the CDR3. After removal of 6 bases from V and 5 bases from J, the junction contained 5 bases not matched to a gene. The DNA of the CDR3 is TGTGCCAGCAGGACCAGCGGGAAAGATACGCAGTATTTT. This codes for CASRTSGKDTQYF.

The gene calls are TRBV4-2 and TRBJ1-1, with 11 bases aligning to TRBD1. The CDR3 extends over 14 amino acids. Germline V gene data show CDR1 as LGHNA and CDR2 as YNFKEQ. V shed 4 bases and J 7 bases; nucleotides not matched to a gene: 5. The CDR3, as DNA: TGTGCCAGCAGCCGCCGGGACAGGGGGAATGAAGCTTTCTTT. It specifies CASSRRDRGNEAFF.

V gene TRBV15 combines with J gene TRBJ2-1; no clear D. This CDR3 is 15 amino acids long. Germline V lookup: CDR1 LNHNV, CDR2 YYDKDF (reference sequence). V was cut by 6 bases and J by 8 bases, with 20 bases left in between. CDR3 sequence: CATRALGPRRDEQFF. CDR3 sequence (DNA): TGTGCCACCAGGGCCCTTGGGCCTAGAAGGGATGAGCAGTTCTTC.

The chain recombines TRBV6-1 with TRBJ2-4, with 7 bases aligning to TRBD2. Germline loops: CDR1 MNHNS, CDR2 SASEGT. The CDR3 spans 15 residues. The junction had 7 bases not matched to a gene; V was cut back by 8 bases and J by 0 bases. In DNA form, the CDR3 reads TGTGCCAGCGGATCTAGCGGTCTAGCCAAAAACATTCAGTACTTC. It specifies CASGSSGLAKNIQYF.

The table lists this clonotype with a few counts. J is TRBJ2-3 and V is TRBV28; 10 bases align to TRBD1. The germline CDR1 and CDR2 sequences are MDHEN and SYDVKM. CDR3 length: 14 amino acids. V was pared by 5 bases and J by 8 bases, with 7 bases of the junction left unmatched. CDR3 coding DNA: TGTGCCAGCAGTCCCGGGACAGGGGTGATTACGCAGTATTTT. Translation: CASSPGTGVITQYF.

A few counts support this clonotype. V usage is TRBV12-3 or TRBV12-4 and J usage is TRBJ1-4, with a tentative D call TRBD1 (6 bases). V was cut by 2 bases and J by 8 bases, with 12 bases left in between. The CDR3 totals 14 residues. CDR3 nucleotide sequence: TGTGCCAGCAGTTTATCGGGGGCCCGGGAAAAACTGTTTTTT. Translated: CASSLSGAREKLFF.

This clonotype was observed a handful of times. The V and J genes are TRBV7-2 and TRBJ2-3, with D unclear. V lost 5 bases to trimming and J lost 5 bases, with 11 bases between them. Germline CDR1 and CDR2: SGHTA and FQGNSA. The CDR3 has 13 amino acids. In DNA, the CDR3 is TGTGCCAGCAGCCCCCCCTGGGGAGATACGCAGTATTTT. It encodes CASSPPWGDTQYF. The full variable domain, with the rest looked up from reference TRBV7-2 and TRBJ2-3, is GAGVSQSPSNKVTEKGKDVELRCDPISGHTALYWYRQSLGQGLEFLIYFQGNSAPDKSGLPSDRFSAERTGGSVSTLTIQRTQQEDSAVYLCASSPPWGDTQYFGPGTRLTVL.

The J gene is TRBJ1-5, the V gene TRBV20-1; D may be TRBD1 (6 bases). V dropped 0 bases and J dropped 0 bases, with 9 bases sitting between them. The length of the CDR3 is 15 residues. In germline, CDR1 is DFQATT, CDR2 SNEGSKA (reference sequence). This CDR3 is CSARETGYSNQPQHF. The CDR3 nucleotides are TGCAGTGCTAGAGAAACAGGGTATAGCAATCAGCCCCAGCATTTT.

This clonotype was observed once. The chain joins TRBV7-9 to TRBJ1-6; the D gene is possibly TRBD1 (6 bases). V lost 4 bases and J 5 bases, leaving 9 bases between the germline ends. CDR3 length equals 14 residues. Germline lookup yields CDR1 SEHNR and CDR2 FQNEAQ (reference sequence). The CDR3 here is CASSSRTDNSPLHF. Written as DNA, the CDR3 is TGTGCCAGCAGCTCGCGGACAGATAATTCACCCCTCCACTTT. The full variable domain, in which reference TRBV7-9 and TRBJ1-6 provide the parts outside the CDR3, is DTGVSQNPRHKITKRGQNVTFRCDPISEHNRLYWYRQTLGQGPEFLTYFQNEAQLEKSRLLSDRFSAERPKGSFSTLEIQRTEQGDSAMYLCASSSRTDNSPLHFGNGTRLTVT.

This clonotype was seen a few times. This sequence joins TRBV20-1 and TRBJ2-1, with D unclear. Germline lookup yields CDR1 DFQATT and CDR2 SNEGSKA (reference sequence). The CDR3 spans 12 residues. Trimming pared 7 bases from V and 9 bases from J, leaving 16 bases between. The chain's CDR3 is CSVIESDGEQFF. The DNA of the CDR3 is TGCAGTGTAATAGAGTCCGACGGTGAGCAGTTCTTC.

The genes are TRBV3-1 and TRBJ2-2; D is perhaps TRBD2 (5 bases). The CDR3 runs to 16 residues. Trimming took off 1 base at V and 1 base at J, with 10 bases between the two ends. CDR1 LGHDT and CDR2 YNNKEL come from the germline V gene (reference sequence). The CDR3 DNA is TGTGCCAGCAGCCAAGTTTCGGGAAAGAACACCGGGGAGCTGTTTTTT. This codes for CASSQVSGKNTGELFF. The full variable domain, its missing parts supplied by reference TRBV3-1 and TRBJ2-2, is DTAVSQTPKYLVTQMGNDKSIKCEQNLGHDTMYWYKQDSKKFLKIMFSYNNKELIINETVPNRFSPKSPDKAHLNLHINSLELGDSAVYFCASSQVSGKNTGELFFGEGSRLTVL.